Shown below are 6 T cell receptor beta chains from a single sample sequenced in a study of T cells after somatic rescue of genetic block (dated by TCRdb to the early 2020s). The protocol used for the library was the immunoSEQ multiplex PCR assay. TCRdb re-hosts the immuneACCESS table, in-frame sequences only. Its copies lack some clones; in the studies checked, an unresolved V gene accounts for under half of them, and the cause for the rest is not known. This sample holds 100,000 to 120,000 clones; 75% to 95% were observed only once. Roughly 1.5% of the sample is held by the ten biggest clonotypes. Specimen: peripheral blood mononuclear cells (PBMCs). All receptors derive from a woman between 18 and 29 years old.

The J gene is TRBJ2-7, the V gene TRBV5-4, with a tentative D call TRBD1 (5 bases). Germline V lookup: CDR1 SGHNT, CDR2 YYREEE (reference sequence). Trimming removed 2 bases at V and 2 bases at J, with 14 bases between. The CDR3 is 15 residues long. The chain's CDR3 is CASSFQGSPPYEQYF. The CDR3 nucleotides are TGTGCCAGCAGCTTTCAGGGATCCCCCCCCTACGAGCAGTACTTC.

The chain combines TRBV10-1 with TRBJ1-3; a possible D gene is TRBD1 (5 bases). Trimming cost V 4 bases and J 2 bases, with 9 bases left between them. The CDR3 extends over 14 amino acids. Germline CDR1 reads WNHNN; CDR2 reads SYGVQD (reference sequence). The CDR3 DNA follows: TGCGCCAGCAGTGCATGCAGGGCTGGAAACACCATATATTTT. Encoded protein: CASSACRAGNTIYF.

This chain connects TRBV11-3 to TRBJ2-1; 7 bases match TRBD1. V lost 8 bases to trimming and J lost 1 base; unmatched junction nucleotides: 5. There are 14 residues in the CDR3. Germline loops: CDR1 SGHNT, CDR2 YENEEA. The CDR3 loop reads CASRDRGSYNEQFF. The CDR3 DNA sequence: TGTGCCAGCCGGGACAGAGGGTCCTACAATGAGCAGTTCTTC.

The genes are TRBV4-2 and TRBJ2-2, with 9 bases fitting TRBD1. The V segment lost 4 bases and the J segment 6 bases; nucleotides outside the gene matches: 9. This CDR3 region has 16 residues. CDR1 and CDR2 (germline): LGHNA, YNFKEQ. CDR3 region: CASSLTGTGTSGELFF. The CDR3, as DNA: TGTGCCAGCAGCCTCACCGGGACAGGGACGTCCGGGGAGCTGTTTTTT.

The genes are TRBV28 and TRBJ1-5; 9 bases map to TRBD1. With 5 bases clipped from V and 3 bases from J, the junction kept 8 bases outside the gene matches. This CDR3 has 16 residues. CDR1 is MDHEN, CDR2 SYDVKM, per germline. DNA for the CDR3: TGTGCCAGCAGTACACGGACAGGGGCTATCAATCAGCCCCAGCATTTT. It specifies CASSTRTGAINQPQHF.

This chain connects TRBV7-9 to TRBJ2-3; 12 bases fit TRBD2. Losses at the gene ends were 6 bases for V and 5 bases for J; bases not matched to a gene: 6. The CDR3 contains 15 residues. CDR1 and CDR2 (germline): SEHNR, FQNEAQ (reference sequence). This CDR3 is CASRRTSGDRDTQYF. The CDR3 coding sequence is TGTGCCAGCAGACGGACTAGCGGGGACCGAGATACGCAGTATTTT.